This T cell receptor (beta chain) derives from a study of blood T cell repertoires in COVID-19. Study at large: PBMCs, B-cell-depleted T cells, or T cells were the source of the cDNA or gDNA that made up the material.

The V end lost 3 bases, the J end lost 0 bases, and 10 bases lay between the germline ends. The CDR3 runs 15 residues. CDR1 and CDR2 from the germline V gene are SEHNR and FQNEAQ (reference sequence). Using immunoSEQ multiplex PCR, the repertoire was profiled, and TCRdb retains in-frame clones only, with some absent. The data contain around 42,000 clones, about 87% of them seen just once; the ten biggest clones take up roughly 3.7%. V usage is TRBV7-9 and J usage is TRBJ2-3; TRBD1 might be the D (6 bases). Sequenced: peripheral blood. This receptor was identified in a human donor in a cohort sampled during active COVID-19. CDR3 sequence: CASSFQGHSTDTQYF. For the CDR3, the DNA is TGTGCCAGCAGCTTTCAGGGACATAGCACAGATACGCAGTATTTT. Full variable domain (remainder filled in from reference TRBV7-9 and TRBJ2-3): DTGVSQNPRHKITKRGQNVTFRCDPISEHNRLYWYRQTLGQGPEFLTYFQNEAQLEKSRLLSDRFSAERPKGSFSTLEIQRTEQGDSAMYLCASSFQGHSTDTQYFGPGTRLTVL.